This T cell receptor (beta chain) was obtained from a study of shared clonotypes between healthy human individuals. Across the whole study: Per donor, three plates held CD4 naive cells, three held CD4 memory, two held CD8 naive and one held CD8 memory.

Findings and limits, study-wide: In a handful of donors, 4.5% to 5.5% of naive CD4 clonotypes appeared in common.

On this clone: Its antigen is still unknown.

V was pared by 4 bases and J by 5 bases, with 13 bases between. The germline CDR1 and CDR2 sequences are SGHRS and YFSETQ. The length of the CDR3 is 14 residues. The protocol was immunoSEQ multiplex PCR, while the TCRdb copy is restricted to in-frame clones and leaves out a portion. The table records approximately 2,000,000 clones, 85% to 95% of them present only once. Material for sequencing was naive CD4+ T cells from PBMCs. As to subset: CD45RA+ positively selected. This receptor was identified in a man aged 18-30 years in good health. Some clones in this sample may be carry-over from other donors' samples. The chain links TRBV5-1 to TRBJ1-5; D unresolved. The CDR3 here is CASSLGGEYQPQHF. CDR3 nucleotide sequence: TGCGCCAGCAGCCTGGGCGGCGAATATCAGCCCCAGCATTTT.